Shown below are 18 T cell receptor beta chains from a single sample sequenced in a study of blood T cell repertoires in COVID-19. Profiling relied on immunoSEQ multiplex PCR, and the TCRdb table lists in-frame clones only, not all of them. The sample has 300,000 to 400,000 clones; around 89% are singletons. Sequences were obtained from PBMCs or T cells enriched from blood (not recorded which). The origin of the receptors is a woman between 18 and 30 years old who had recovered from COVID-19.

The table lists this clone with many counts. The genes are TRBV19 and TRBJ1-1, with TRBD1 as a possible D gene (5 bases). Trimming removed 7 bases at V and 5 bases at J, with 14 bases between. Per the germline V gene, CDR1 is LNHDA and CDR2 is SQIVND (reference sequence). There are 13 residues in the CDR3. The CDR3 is CASKGLGGTEAFF. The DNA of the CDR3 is TGTGCCAGTAAGGGGCTGGGGGGAACTGAAGCTTTCTTT.

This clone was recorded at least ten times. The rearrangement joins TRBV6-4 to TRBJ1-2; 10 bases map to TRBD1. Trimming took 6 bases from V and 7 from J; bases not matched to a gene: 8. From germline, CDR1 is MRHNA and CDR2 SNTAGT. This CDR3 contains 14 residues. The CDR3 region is CASSAGTGARGYTF. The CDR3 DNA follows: TGTGCCAGCAGCGCCGGGACAGGGGCTCGTGGCTACACCTTC.

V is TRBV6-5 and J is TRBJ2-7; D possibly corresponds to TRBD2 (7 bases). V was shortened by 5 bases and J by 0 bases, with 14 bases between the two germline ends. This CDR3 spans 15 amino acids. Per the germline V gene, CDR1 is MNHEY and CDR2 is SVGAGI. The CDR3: CASSRGRGPSYEQYF. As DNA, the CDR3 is TGTGCCAGCAGTCGGGGGCGGGGGCCCTCCTACGAGCAGTACTTC.

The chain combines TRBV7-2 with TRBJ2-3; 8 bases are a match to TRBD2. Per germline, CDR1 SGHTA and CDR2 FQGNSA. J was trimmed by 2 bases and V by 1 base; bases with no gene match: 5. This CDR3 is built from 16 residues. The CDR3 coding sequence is TGTGCCAGCAGCTTAGGCGGGGGGCCCCCCACAGATACGCAGTATTTT. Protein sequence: CASSLGGGPPTDTQYF.

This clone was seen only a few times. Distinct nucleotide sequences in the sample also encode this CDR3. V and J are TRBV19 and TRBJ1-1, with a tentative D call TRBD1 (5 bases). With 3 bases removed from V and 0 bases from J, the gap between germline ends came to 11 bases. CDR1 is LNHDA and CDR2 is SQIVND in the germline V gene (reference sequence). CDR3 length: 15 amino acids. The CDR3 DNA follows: TGTGCCAGTAGTATCCGCGGGGCCCTGAACACTGAAGCTTTCTTT. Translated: CASSIRGALNTEAFF. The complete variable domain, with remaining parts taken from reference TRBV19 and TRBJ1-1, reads DGGITQSPKYLFRKEGQNVTLSCEQNLNHDAMYWYRQDPGQGLRLIYYSQIVNDFQKGDIAEGYSVSREKKESFPLTVTSAQKNPTAFYLCASSIRGALNTEAFFGQGTRLTVV.

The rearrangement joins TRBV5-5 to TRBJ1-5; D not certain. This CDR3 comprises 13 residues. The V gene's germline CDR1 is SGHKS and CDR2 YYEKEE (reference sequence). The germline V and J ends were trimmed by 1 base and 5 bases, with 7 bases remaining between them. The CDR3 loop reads CASSLQRDQPQHF. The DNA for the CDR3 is TGTGCCAGCAGCTTGCAACGAGATCAGCCCCAGCATTTT.

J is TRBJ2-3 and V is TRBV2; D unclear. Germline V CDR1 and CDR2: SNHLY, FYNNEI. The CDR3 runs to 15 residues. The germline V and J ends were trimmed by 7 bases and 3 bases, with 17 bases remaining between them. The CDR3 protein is CASILRAPSTDTQYF. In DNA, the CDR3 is TGTGCCAGCATCCTGCGAGCCCCTTCGACAGATACGCAGTATTTT.

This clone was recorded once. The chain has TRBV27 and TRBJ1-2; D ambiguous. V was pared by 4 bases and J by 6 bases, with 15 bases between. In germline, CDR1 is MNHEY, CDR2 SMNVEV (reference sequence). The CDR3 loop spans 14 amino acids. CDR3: CASSSLPRVNGYTF. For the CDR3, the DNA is TGTGCCAGCAGTTCGTTACCCCGGGTTAATGGCTACACCTTC.

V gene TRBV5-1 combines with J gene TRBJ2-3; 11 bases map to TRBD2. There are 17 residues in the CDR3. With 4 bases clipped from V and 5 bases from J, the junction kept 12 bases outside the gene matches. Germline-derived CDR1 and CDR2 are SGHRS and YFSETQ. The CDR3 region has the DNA TGCGCCAGCAGCGAGTCCATTAGCGGGGGGGCAATAGATACGCAGTATTTT. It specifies CASSESISGGAIDTQYF.

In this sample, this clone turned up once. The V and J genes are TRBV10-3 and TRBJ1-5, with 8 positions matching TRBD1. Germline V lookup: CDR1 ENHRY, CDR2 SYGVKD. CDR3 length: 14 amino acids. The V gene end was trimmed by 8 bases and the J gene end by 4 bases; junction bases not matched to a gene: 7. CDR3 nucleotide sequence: TGTGCCATCGGCTGGACAGGGCGAAATCAGCCCCAGCATTTT. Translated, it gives CAIGWTGRNQPQHF.

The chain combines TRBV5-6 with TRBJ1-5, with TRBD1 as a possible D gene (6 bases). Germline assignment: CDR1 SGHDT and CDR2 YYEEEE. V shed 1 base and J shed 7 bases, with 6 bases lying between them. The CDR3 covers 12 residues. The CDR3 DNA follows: TGTGCCAGCAGCTTGCAGGGGCAGCCCCAGCATTTT. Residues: CASSLQGQPQHF.

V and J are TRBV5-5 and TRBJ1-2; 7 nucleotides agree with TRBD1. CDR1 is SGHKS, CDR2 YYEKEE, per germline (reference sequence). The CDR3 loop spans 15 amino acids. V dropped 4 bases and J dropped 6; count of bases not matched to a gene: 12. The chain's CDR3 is CASSPGRRGENGYTF. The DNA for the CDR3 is TGTGCCAGCAGCCCTGGTCGCAGGGGGGAAAATGGCTACACCTTC.

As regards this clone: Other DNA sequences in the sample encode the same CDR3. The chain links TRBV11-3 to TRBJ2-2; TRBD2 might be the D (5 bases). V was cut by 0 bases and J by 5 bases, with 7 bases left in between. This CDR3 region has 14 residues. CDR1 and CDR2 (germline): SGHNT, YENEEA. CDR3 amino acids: CASSLDRGTGELFF. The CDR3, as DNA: TGTGCCAGCAGCTTAGATCGGGGTACCGGGGAGCTGTTTTTT.

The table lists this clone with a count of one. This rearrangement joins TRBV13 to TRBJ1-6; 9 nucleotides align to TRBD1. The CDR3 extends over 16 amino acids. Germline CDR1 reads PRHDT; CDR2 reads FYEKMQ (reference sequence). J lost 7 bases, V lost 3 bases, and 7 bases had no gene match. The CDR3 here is CASSLDRGKANSPLHF. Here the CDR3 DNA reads TGTGCCAGCAGCTTGGACAGGGGAAAGGCAAATTCACCCCTCCACTTT.

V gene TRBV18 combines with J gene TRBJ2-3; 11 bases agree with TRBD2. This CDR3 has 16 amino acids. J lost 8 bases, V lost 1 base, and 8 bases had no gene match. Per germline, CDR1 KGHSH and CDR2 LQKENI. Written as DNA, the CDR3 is TGTGCCAGCTCACCACTAGCGGGGGGGCCCCAAGGTACGCAGTATTTT. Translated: CASSPLAGGPQGTQYF. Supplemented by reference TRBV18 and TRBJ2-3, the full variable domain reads NAGVMQNPRHLVRRRGQEARLRCSPMKGHSHVYWYRQLPEEGLKFMVYLQKENIIDESGMPKERFSAEFPKEGPSILRIQQVVRGDSAAYFCASSPLAGGPQGTQYFGPGTRLTVL.

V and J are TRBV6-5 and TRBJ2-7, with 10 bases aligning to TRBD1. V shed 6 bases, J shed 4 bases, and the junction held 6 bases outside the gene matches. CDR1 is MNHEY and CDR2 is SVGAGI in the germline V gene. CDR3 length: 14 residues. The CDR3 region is CASSQPGQGYEQYF. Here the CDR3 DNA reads TGTGCCAGCAGCCAGCCGGGACAGGGGTACGAGCAGTACTTC.

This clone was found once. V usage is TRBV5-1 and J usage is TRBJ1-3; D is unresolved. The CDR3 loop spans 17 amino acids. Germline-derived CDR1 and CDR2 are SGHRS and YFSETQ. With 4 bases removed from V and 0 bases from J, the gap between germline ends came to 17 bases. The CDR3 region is CASSEISLGHSGNTIYF. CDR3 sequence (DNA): TGCGCCAGCAGCGAAATAAGTCTCGGTCACTCTGGAAACACCATATATTTT.

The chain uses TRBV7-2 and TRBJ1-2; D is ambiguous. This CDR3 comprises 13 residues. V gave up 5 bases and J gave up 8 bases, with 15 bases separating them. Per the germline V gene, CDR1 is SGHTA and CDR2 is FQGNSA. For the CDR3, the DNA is TGTGCCAGCAGCCGAGACGGGTCCCGGGGCTACACCTTC. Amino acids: CASSRDGSRGYTF.